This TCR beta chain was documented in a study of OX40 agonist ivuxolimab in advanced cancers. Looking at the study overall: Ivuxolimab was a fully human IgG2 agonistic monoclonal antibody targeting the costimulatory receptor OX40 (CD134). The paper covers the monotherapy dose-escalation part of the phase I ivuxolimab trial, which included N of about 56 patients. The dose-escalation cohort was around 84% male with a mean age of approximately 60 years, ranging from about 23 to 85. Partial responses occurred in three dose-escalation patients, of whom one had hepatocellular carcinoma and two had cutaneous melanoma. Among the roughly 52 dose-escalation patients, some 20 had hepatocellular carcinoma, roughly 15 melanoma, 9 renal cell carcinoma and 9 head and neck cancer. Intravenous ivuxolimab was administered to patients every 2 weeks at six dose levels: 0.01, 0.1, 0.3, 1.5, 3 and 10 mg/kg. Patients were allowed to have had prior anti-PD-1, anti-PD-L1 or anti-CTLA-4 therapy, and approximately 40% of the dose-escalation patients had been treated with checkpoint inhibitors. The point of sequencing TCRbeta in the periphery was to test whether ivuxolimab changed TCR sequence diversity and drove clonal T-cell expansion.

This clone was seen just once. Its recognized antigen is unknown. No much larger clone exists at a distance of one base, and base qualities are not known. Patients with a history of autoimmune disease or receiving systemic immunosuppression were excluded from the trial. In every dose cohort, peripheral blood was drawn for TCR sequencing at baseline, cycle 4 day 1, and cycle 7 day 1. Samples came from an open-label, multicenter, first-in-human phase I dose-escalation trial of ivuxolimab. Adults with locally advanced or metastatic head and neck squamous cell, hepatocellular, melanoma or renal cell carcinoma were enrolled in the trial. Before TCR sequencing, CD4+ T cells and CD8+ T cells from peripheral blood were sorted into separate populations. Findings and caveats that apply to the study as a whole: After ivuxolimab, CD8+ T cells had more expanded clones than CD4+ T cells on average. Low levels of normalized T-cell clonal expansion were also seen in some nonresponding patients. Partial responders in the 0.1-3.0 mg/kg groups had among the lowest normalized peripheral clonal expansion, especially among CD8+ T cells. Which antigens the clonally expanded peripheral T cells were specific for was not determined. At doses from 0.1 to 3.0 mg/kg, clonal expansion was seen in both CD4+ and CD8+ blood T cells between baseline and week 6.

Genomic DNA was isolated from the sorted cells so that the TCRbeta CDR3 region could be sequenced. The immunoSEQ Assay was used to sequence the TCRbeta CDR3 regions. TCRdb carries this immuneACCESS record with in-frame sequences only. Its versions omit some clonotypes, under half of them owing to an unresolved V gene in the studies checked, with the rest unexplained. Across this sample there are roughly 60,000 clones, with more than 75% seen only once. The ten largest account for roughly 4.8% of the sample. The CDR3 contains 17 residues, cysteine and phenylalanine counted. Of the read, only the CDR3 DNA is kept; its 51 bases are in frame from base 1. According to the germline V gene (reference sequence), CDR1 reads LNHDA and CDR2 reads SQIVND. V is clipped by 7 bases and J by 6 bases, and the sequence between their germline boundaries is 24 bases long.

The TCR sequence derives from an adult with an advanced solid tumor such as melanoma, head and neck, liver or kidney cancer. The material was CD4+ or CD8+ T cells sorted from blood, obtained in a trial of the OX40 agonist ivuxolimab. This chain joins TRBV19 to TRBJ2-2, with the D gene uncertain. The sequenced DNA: TGTGCCAGTACCTTCACCGGGCCAACACCCGACGCCGGGGAGCTGTTTTTT. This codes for CASTFTGPTPDAGELFF.